This T cell receptor beta chain stems from a study of T cells in localized non-small cell lung cancer (dated by TCRdb to 2020 to 2021). In terms of the full investigation: The study examined T cell repertoires in approximately 240 patients with early-stage NSCLC and compared tumors with uninvolved tumor-adjacent lungs. The cohort was made up of about 240 treatment-naive NSCLC patients whose localized lung tumors had been resected. Of the NSCLC patients, fewer than 150 were male and about 97 were female, and the mean age was roughly 61 years.

TCR beta CDR3 regions were sequenced from DNA using the immunoSEQ Assay. On the study's bioinformatics: To compute T cell density, TCR beta template counts were normalized to usable DNA, which was estimated by amplifying housekeeping genes. Richness was estimated with the preseqR package, extrapolating to 400,000 templates for PBMC samples and 120,000 templates for tissue samples. Clonality was calculated as one minus Pielou's evenness. Tissue-enriched TCRs were identified through differential abundance testing performed on productive amino-acid clonotypes, with a minimum total count of 5 and an alpha of 0.1. The Jaccard Index and the Morisita Overlap Index were used to measure repertoire overlap between compartments. GLIPH clustered TCR beta CDR3s with public tetramer-defined viral CDR3s; viral motifs required at least three viral sequences plus V-gene enrichment. TCRdb limited this immuneACCESS table to in-frame rearrangements with V and J called. A share of clones is missing; checked studies link under half to unresolved V genes, and the rest is unexplained. Clone size and V and J calls were adopted from that table, with D and trimming inferred from the DNA. This sample gives about 33,000 clones in total; roughly 77% of them show up just once. More than 15% of the sample is taken by the ten largest.

At diagnosis, peripheral blood, uninvolved tumor-adjacent lung and tumor were collected and stored as a combination of fresh-frozen and FFPE material. For TCR repertoire profiling, blood samples were analyzed as peripheral blood mononuclear cells. The research as a whole found: Since the design was exploratory, TCR variables were selected using unadjusted p-values with no false-discovery rate correction. Longer overall survival was associated with higher blood T cell density, whereas shorter survival was associated with higher adjacent-lung clonality. Uninvolved tumor-adjacent lung showed the highest T cell clonality, higher than tumor, which suggests more focused antigenic responses in the adjacent lung. Multi-region tumor sequencing was not performed, so intratumor heterogeneity could not be excluded. A median of approximately 62 of the top 100 tumor clones turned up in the paired uninvolved adjacent lung, and some 27 of those clones also ranked among the top 100 of that same adjacent lung.

Concerning this clone itself: Its antigen remains undetermined. Per-nucleotide qualities are absent, and no much larger clonotype sits a single base away.

Trimmed from V: 3 bases; trimmed from J: 4 bases; junction bases lacking a gene match: 13. The CDR3, cysteine through phenylalanine, is 17 amino acids long. Just the 51-base CDR3 DNA is kept, in frame starting at base 1. CDR1 and CDR2 are drawn from the germline V gene: SQVTM, ANQGSEA. The source material was peripheral blood, sampled before any cancer treatment. This TCR was recovered from a male donor aged 60 or older with stage III squamous cell lung carcinoma. The sequence is built from TRBV29-1 and TRBJ2-1; 9 central nucleotides agree with TRBD2. In nucleotide form, the sequence is TGCAGCGTTGATAGGAGTAGCGGGGGACTGCCTTACAATGAGCAGTTCTTC. This encodes CSVDRSSGGLPYNEQFF.